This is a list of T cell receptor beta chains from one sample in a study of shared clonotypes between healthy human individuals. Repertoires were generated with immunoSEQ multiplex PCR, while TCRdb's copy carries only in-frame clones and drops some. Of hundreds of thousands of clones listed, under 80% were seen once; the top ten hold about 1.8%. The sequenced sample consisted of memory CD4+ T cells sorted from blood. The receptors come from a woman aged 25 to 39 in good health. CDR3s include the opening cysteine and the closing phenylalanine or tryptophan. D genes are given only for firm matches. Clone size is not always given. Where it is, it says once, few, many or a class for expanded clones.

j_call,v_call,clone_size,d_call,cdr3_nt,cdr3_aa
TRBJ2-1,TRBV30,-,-,TGTGCCTGGAAACCTTACAATGAGCAGTTCTTC,CAWKPYNEQFF
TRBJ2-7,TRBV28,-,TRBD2,TGTGCCAGCAGACGAGCGGGAGGTTCCTACGAGCAGTACTTC,CASRRAGGSYEQYF
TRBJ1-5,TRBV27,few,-,TGTGCCCCCCCGCCCCAGCATTTT,CAPPPQHF
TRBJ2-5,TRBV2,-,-,TGTGCCAGCAGTGAAGAAGGGGCAGGATTAGAGACCCAGTACTTC,CASSEEGAGLETQYF
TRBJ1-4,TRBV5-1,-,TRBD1,TGCGCCAGCAGCAGCATAACAGGGGGTAATGAAAAACTGTTTTTT,CASSSITGGNEKLFF
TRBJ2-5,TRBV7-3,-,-,TGTGCCAGCAGCTTGGGTCTAGGAGAGACCCAGTACTTC,CASSLGLGETQYF
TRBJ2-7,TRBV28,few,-,TGTGCCAGCAGTTCCCCCCCAAGGACCGAGCAGTACTTC,CASSSPPRTEQYF
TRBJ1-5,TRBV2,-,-,TGTGCCAGCGGCGAGACTCAAGGGAGCAATCAGCCCCAGCATTTT,CASGETQGSNQPQHF
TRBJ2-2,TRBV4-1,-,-,TGCGCCAGCAGCCAAGATCGGGTTAGGTTGGGCACGAACACCGGGGAGCTGTTTTTT,CASSQDRVRLGTNTGELFF
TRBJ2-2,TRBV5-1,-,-,TGCGCCAGCAGCTTGAATAGGGAGCCCCAAACCCGGGAGCTGTTTTTT,CASSLNREPQTRELFF
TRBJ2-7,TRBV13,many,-,TGTGCCAGCAGCTTAGAGGGGGACACTACCTACGAGCAGTACTTC,CASSLEGDTTYEQYF
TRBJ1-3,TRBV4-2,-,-,TGTGCCAGCAGCCAGCCTAGTCGCGGACACCACTCTGGAAACACCATATATTTT,CASSQPSRGHHSGNTIYF
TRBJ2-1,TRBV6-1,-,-,TGTGCCAGCAGGTACGACAGGAGCTCCTACAATGAGCAGTTCTTC,CASRYDRSSYNEQFF
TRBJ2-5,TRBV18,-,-,TGTGCCAGCTCACCACCGGGACCTGGGCAGACCCAGTACTTC,CASSPPGPGQTQYF
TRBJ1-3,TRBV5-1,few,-,TGCGCCAGCAGCGCGGACGGAACCTCTGGAAACACCATATATTTT,CASSADGTSGNTIYF
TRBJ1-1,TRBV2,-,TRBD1,TGTGCCAGCAGGGGACAGGGTGACACTGAAGCTTTCTTT,CASRGQGDTEAFF
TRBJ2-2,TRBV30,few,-,TGTGCCTGGAGTAAGGAAGGGAGGAACACCGGGGAGCTGTTTTTT,CAWSKEGRNTGELFF
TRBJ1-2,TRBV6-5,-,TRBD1,TGTGCCAGCCGGCAACCGACAGGGTCTGGCTACACCTTC,CASRQPTGSGYTF
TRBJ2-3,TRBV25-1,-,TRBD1,TGTGCCAGCAGTGCGACAGGGCTTAGCACAGATACGCAGTATTTT,CASSATGLSTDTQYF
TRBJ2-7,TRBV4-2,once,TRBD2,TGTGCCAGCAGCTTAGGGACTAGCGGGAGCTCTTACGAGCAGTACTTC,CASSLGTSGSSYEQYF
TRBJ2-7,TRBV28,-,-,TGTGCCAGCAGTTTTGGGGCCTCCTACGAGCAGTACTTC,CASSFGASYEQYF
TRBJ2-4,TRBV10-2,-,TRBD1,TGCGCCAGCAGTGGGGACAGGGTCCAGTACTTC,CASSGDRVQYF
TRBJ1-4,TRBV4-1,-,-,TGCGCCAGCAGCCAAGAAAGGGGGGGCTGGCAGGTCGAAAAACTGTTTTTT,CASSQERGGWQVEKLFF
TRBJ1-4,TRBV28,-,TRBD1,TGTGCCAGCAGTTTGGCGGGGACAGGGAATAATGAAAAACTGTTTTTT,CASSLAGTGNNEKLFF
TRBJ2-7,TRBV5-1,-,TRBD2,TGCGCCAGCAGCGGGACTAGCGGGAGTAGGACCTACGAGCAGTACTTC,CASSGTSGSRTYEQYF
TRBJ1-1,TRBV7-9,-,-,TGTGCCAGCAGCTTAAAAGAGTTGAACACTGAAGCTTTCTTT,CASSLKELNTEAFF
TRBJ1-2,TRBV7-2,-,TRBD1,TGTGCCAGCAGCTTCCAGACAGGGTTGTATGGCTACACCTTC,CASSFQTGLYGYTF
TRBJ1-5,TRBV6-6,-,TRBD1,TGTGCCAGCAGTTTGACAGGGTCATTTCAGCCCCAGCATTTT,CASSLTGSFQPQHF
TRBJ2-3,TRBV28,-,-,TGTGCCAGCACCTGGGGGAGCCGTAGAGATACGCAGTATTTT,CASTWGSRRDTQYF
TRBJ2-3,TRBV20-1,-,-,TGCAGTGCTAGGTCTGGGAGTACGCAGTATTTT,CSARSGSTQYF
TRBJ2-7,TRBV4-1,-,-,TGCGCCAGCAGCCAAGTCGGTGGCAGGGTCGACGAGCAGTACTTC,CASSQVGGRVDEQYF
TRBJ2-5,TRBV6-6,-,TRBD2,TGTGCCAGCATTCGGACTAGCGGGAGTGGCGCGGAGACCCAGTACTTC,CASIRTSGSGAETQYF
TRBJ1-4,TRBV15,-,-,TGTGCCACCAGCAGAGGTGGGACTCGAAACGAAAAACTGTTTTTT,CATSRGGTRNEKLFF
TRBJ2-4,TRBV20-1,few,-,TGCAGTGCTAGTGTCGGCTACGATCAGTACTTC,CSASVGYDQYF
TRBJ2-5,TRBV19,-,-,TGTGCCAGTTCATTTCGTGGCCAAGAGACCCAGTACTTC,CASSFRGQETQYF
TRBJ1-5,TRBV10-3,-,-,TGTGCCATCAGTCCGGAAGGCAATCAGCCCCAGCATTTT,CAISPEGNQPQHF
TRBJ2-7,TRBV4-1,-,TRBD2,TGCGCCAGCAGCCAAGTAGCGGGAGCCTACGAGCAGTACTTC,CASSQVAGAYEQYF
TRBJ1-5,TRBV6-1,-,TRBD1,TGTGCCAGCGAACGGGGGACAGGGGCGAATCAGCCCCAGCATTTT,CASERGTGANQPQHF
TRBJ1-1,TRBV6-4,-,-,TGTGCCAGCAGCCGATACGGGAACACTGAAGCTTTCTTT,CASSRYGNTEAFF
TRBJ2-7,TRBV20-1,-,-,TGCAGTGCTGGACCCTACGAGCAGTACTTC,CSAGPYEQYF
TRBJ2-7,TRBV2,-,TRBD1,TGTGCCAGCTCCTTAGACAGGGGCCCCTACGAGCAGTACTTC,CASSLDRGPYEQYF
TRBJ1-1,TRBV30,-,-,TGTGCCTGGAGTGTGTGGGGAGAAGCTTTCTTT,CAWSVWGEAFF
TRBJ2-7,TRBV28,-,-,TGTGCCAGTAACACTCCCTACGAGCAGTACTTC,CASNTPYEQYF
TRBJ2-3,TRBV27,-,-,TGTGCCAGCAGCCGATCCCGTTGGGATACGCAGTATTTT,CASSRSRWDTQYF
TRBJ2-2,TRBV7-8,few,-,TGTGCCAGCAGCCCTCCCGACAGACTACACACCGGGGAGCTGTTTTTT,CASSPPDRLHTGELFF
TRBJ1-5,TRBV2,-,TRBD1,TGTGCCAGCAGTAGACAGGGTGGGGAACAGCCCCAGCATTTT,CASSRQGGEQPQHF